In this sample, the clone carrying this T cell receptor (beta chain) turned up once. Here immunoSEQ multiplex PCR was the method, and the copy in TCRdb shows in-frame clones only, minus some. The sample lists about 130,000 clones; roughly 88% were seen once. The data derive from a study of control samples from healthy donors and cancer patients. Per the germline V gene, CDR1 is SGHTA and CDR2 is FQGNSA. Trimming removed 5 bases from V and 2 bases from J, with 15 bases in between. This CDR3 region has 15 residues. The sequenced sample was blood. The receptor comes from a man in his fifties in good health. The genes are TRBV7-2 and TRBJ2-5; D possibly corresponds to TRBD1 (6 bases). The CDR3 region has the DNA TGTGCCAGCAGCCCGACGAGGACAGCTCAAGAGACCCAGTACTTC. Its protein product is CASSPTRTAQETQYF.